Below, 23 T cell receptor beta chains from the same sample are listed, as sequenced in a study of blood T cell repertoires in COVID-19. Using immunoSEQ multiplex PCR, the repertoire was profiled, and TCRdb retains in-frame clones only, with some absent. The sample holds roughly 250,000 clones, approximately 80% seen once. The sample was peripheral blood. These receptors were collected from a woman of 80 years or more with acute or convalescent COVID-19.

The rearrangement joins TRBV5-4 to TRBJ1-1; no definite D call. The CDR3 runs 14 residues. V gave up 4 bases and J gave up 1 base, with 11 bases separating them. The germline V gene has CDR1 SGHNT and CDR2 YYREEE (reference sequence). The CDR3 region has the DNA TGTGCCAGCAGCCCCCCGTTGGCGAACACTGAAGCTTTCTTT. Its translation is CASSPPLANTEAFF.

This rearrangement joins TRBV3-1 (or the pseudogene TRBV3-2) to TRBJ1-6, with 7 positions matching TRBD1. The CDR3 contains 15 residues. CDR1 is LGHDT and CDR2 is YNNKEL in the germline V gene (reference sequence). Trimming at V came to 3 bases and at J to 7 bases, leaving 6 bases not matched to a gene. The CDR3 sequence: CASSQVGQKNSPLHF. CDR3 nucleotides: TGTGCCAGCAGCCAGGTGGGACAGAAGAATTCACCCCTCCACTTT.

The J gene is TRBJ2-1, the V gene TRBV5-1, with 9 bases that match TRBD1. This CDR3 region has 14 residues. Trimming took 4 bases from V and 8 from J; bases not matched to a gene: 7. Per the germline V gene, CDR1 is SGHRS and CDR2 is YFSETQ. CDR3 protein: CASSDRDRAHEQFF. In nucleotides, the CDR3 is TGCGCCAGCAGCGACCGGGACAGGGCCCATGAGCAGTTCTTC.

This clone was detected only a few times. This chain links TRBV10-1 with TRBJ1-6; 7 bases agree with TRBD1. This CDR3 region has 14 residues. V lost 8 bases, J lost 14 bases, and 15 bases stayed unmatched. Per the germline V gene, CDR1 is WNHNN and CDR2 is SYGVQD (reference sequence). The CDR3 reads CASLDRDRLNTLHF. CDR3 nucleotide sequence: TGCGCCAGCCTGGACCGGGACAGACTAAACACCCTCCACTTT.

This clone has just one count. The chain is built from TRBV28 and TRBJ1-5; the match to TRBD1 covers 7 bases. The V and J ends lost 6 bases and 1 base, in that order; junction bases with no gene match: 3. The CDR3 spans 14 residues. The germline gives CDR1 MDHEN, CDR2 SYDVKM. In DNA form, the CDR3 reads TGTGCCAGCAGGCCGGGACAGAGCAATCAGCCCCAGCATTTT. Translated: CASRPGQSNQPQHF.

The table lists this clone with a count of one. The chain recombines TRBV29-1 with TRBJ1-4; 11 bases agree with TRBD1. Germline V gene lookup returns CDR1 SQVTM and CDR2 ANQGSEA. The V segment lost 6 bases and the J segment 7 bases; nucleotides outside the gene matches: 7. The CDR3 sequence is 14 residues long. The CDR3 reads CSVDPGQGVEKLFF. The CDR3 coding sequence is TGCAGCGTCGACCCGGGACAGGGGGTTGAAAAACTGTTTTTT.

The V and J genes are TRBV6-5 and TRBJ1-6, with D possibly matching TRBD1 (5 bases). Germline lookup yields CDR1 MNHEY and CDR2 SVGAGI. Trimming removed 2 bases from V and 9 bases from J, with 17 bases in between. The CDR3 has 16 amino acids. CDR3 sequence (DNA): TGTGCCAGCAGTTACGGGCGCAGGACGGGGGGTTCACCCCTCCACTTT. Protein sequence: CASSYGRRTGGSPLHF.

The J gene is TRBJ1-4, the V gene TRBV4-1; no clear D. Trimming removed 3 bases at V and 0 bases at J, with 14 bases between. Germline CDR1 and CDR2: MGHRA and YSYEKL. This CDR3 is built from 17 residues. The CDR3 DNA follows: TGCGCCAGCAGCCACCAGATTGATTCTTCAACTAATGAAAAACTGTTTTTT. Translating it yields CASSHQIDSSTNEKLFF.

V and J are TRBV6-6 and TRBJ2-1, with D perhaps TRBD2 (6 bases). Looked up from germline, CDR1 is MNHNY and CDR2 is SVGAGI (reference sequence). V lost 5 bases to trimming and J lost 15 bases, with 20 bases between them. The length of the CDR3 is 13 residues. The CDR3 DNA reads as TGTGCCAGCAGTCCCGCCCCGACTAGTTGGGTGTTCTTC. Its protein product is CASSPAPTSWVFF.

This chain joins TRBV5-4 and TRBJ1-1; no firm D call. The germline V and J ends were trimmed by 6 bases and 2 bases, with 23 bases remaining between them. The CDR3 runs to 17 residues. Germline V CDR1 and CDR2: SGHNT, YYREEE (reference sequence). The DNA of the CDR3 is TGTGCCAGCAACGAGGAACCCGGCGAACCTACCAACACTGAAGCTTTCTTT. It yields the protein CASNEEPGEPTNTEAFF.

J is TRBJ1-2 and V is TRBV25-1; perhaps TRBD1 as D (6 bases). The CDR3 is 13 residues long. V gave up 8 bases and J gave up 8 bases, with 18 bases separating them. Germline CDR1 and CDR2: MGHDK and SYGVNS. Here the CDR3 DNA reads TGTGCCAGCGGCGGAACAGGGAGAGAAGGCTACACCTTC. Amino acid sequence: CASGGTGREGYTF.

V and J are TRBV27 and TRBJ2-7; weak D call: TRBD2 (6 bases). Germline V gives CDR1 MNHEY, CDR2 SMNVEV (reference sequence). There are 14 residues in the CDR3. V was cut by 2 bases and J by 3 bases, with 11 bases left in between. Here the CDR3 DNA reads TGTGCCAGCAGTTTAAAGGGAGGACTCTACGAGCAGTACTTC. This sequence encodes CASSLKGGLYEQYF.

The genes are TRBV5-1 and TRBJ1-6; D is possibly TRBD1 (5 bases). CDR1 and CDR2 (germline): SGHRS, YFSETQ. The V gene lost 0 bases and the J gene lost 5 bases, with 6 bases spanning the gap. The CDR3 covers 14 residues. The CDR3 sequence is CASSLGGDNSPLHF. CDR3 DNA sequence: TGCGCCAGCAGCTTGGGGGGGGATAATTCACCCCTCCACTTT.

The V gene is TRBV18, the J gene TRBJ2-3; TRBD2 matches at 11 bases. V dropped 3 bases and J dropped 0; count of bases not matched to a gene: 5. The CDR3 spans 17 residues. Germline-derived CDR1 and CDR2 are KGHSH and LQKENI. CDR3 amino acids: CASSPTTSGASTDTQYF. CDR3 nucleotide sequence: TGTGCCAGCTCACCTACGACTAGCGGGGCCAGCACAGATACGCAGTATTTT.

This rearrangement joins TRBV24-1 to TRBJ1-5; TRBD1 matches at 8 bases. The CDR3 has 15 residues. Unmatched junction bases numbered 13, after V lost 9 bases and J lost 7 bases. Germline CDR1 KGHDR, CDR2 SFDVKD. CDR3 in DNA: TGTGCCACCGCTGCGGGCAGGGGGCAGGGGCAGCCCCAGCATTTT. This sequence encodes CATAAGRGQGQPQHF.

The rearrangement links TRBV5-6 to TRBJ1-1; no definite D call. Germline CDR1 is SGHDT and CDR2 is YYEEEE. The CDR3 extends over 12 amino acids. V was cut by 2 bases and J by 4 bases, with 6 bases left in between. In nucleotides, the CDR3 is TGTGCCAGCAGCTTTCGAGGCACTGAAGCTTTCTTT. This translates into CASSFRGTEAFF.

This chain uses TRBV19 with TRBJ1-2; TRBD1 agrees at 10 bases. With V trimmed by 4 bases and J by 8 bases, 16 bases remained unmatched. CDR1 is LNHDA and CDR2 is SQIVND in the germline V gene (reference sequence). The CDR3 is 17 amino acids. The chain's CDR3 is CASSTSRDRGGRRGYTF. The DNA for the CDR3 is TGTGCCAGTAGTACGTCCCGGGACAGGGGAGGGCGTCGGGGCTACACCTTC.

This chain links TRBV2 with TRBJ2-1, with TRBD1 matching over 12 bases. Germline V lookup: CDR1 SNHLY, CDR2 FYNNEI. CDR3 size: 17 residues. Trimming took 6 bases from V and 4 from J; bases not matched to a gene: 10. CDR3 nucleotide sequence: TGTGCCAGCAGCCTCCCGGGACAGGGGGCGAGGTACAATGAGCAGTTCTTC. It encodes CASSLPGQGARYNEQFF.

The V gene is TRBV2, the J gene TRBJ1-2; perhaps TRBD1 as D (5 bases). Germline CDR1 reads SNHLY; CDR2 reads FYNNEI. V lost 7 bases to trimming and J lost 7 bases, with 19 bases between them. This CDR3 has 14 residues. CDR3 nucleotides: TGTGCCAGCATGTTAGAAGCAGGGTTGGGTGGCTACACCTTC. Residues: CASMLEAGLGGYTF.

The chain uses TRBV7-8 and TRBJ1-5; D possibly corresponds to TRBD1 (5 bases). There are 15 residues in the CDR3. The germline V gene has CDR1 SGHVS and CDR2 FQNEAQ. V shed 1 base and J shed 4 bases, with 11 bases lying between them. The CDR3 DNA follows: TGTGCCAGCAGCTTAGAAGACAGACCAAATCAGCCCCAGCATTTT. Protein sequence: CASSLEDRPNQPQHF.

The chain couples TRBV7-2 to TRBJ2-6, with TRBD1 identical over 7 bases. CDR1 is SGHTA and CDR2 is FQGNSA in the germline V gene. V shed 3 bases and J 2 bases; nucleotides not matched to a gene: 4. The CDR3 contains 16 residues. This chain's CDR3 is CASSFPRGTGANVLTF. CDR3 in DNA: TGTGCCAGCAGCTTCCCCAGGGGGACTGGGGCCAACGTCCTGACTTTC.

The chain carries TRBV13 and TRBJ2-7; the match to TRBD2 covers 7 bases. This CDR3 is 14 amino acids long. With V trimmed by 5 bases and J by 5 bases, 9 bases remained unmatched. CDR1 and CDR2 from the germline V gene are PRHDT and FYEKMQ (reference sequence). CDR3 sequence (DNA): TGTGCCAGCAGCCCCCGGGGAGGGGTAAACGAGCAGTACTTC. Its translation is CASSPRGGVNEQYF.

This clone was observed a few times. The chain is built from TRBV5-1 and TRBJ1-1, with 7 bases identical to TRBD1. The CDR3 is 14 amino acids. Per the germline V gene, CDR1 is SGHRS and CDR2 is YFSETQ. J lost 7 bases, V lost 5 bases, and 11 bases had no gene match. Written as DNA, the CDR3 is TGCGCCAGCAGATATAGACAGGGTGTAAGTGAAGCTTTCTTT. This sequence encodes CASRYRQGVSEAFF. Together with reference TRBV5-1 and TRBJ1-1, the CDR3 gives the full variable domain: KAGVTQTPRYLIKTRGQQVTLSCSPISGHRSVSWYQQTPGQGLQFLFEYFSETQRNKGNFPGRFSGRQFSNSRSEMNVSTLELGDSALYLCASRYRQGVSEAFFGQGTRLTVV.